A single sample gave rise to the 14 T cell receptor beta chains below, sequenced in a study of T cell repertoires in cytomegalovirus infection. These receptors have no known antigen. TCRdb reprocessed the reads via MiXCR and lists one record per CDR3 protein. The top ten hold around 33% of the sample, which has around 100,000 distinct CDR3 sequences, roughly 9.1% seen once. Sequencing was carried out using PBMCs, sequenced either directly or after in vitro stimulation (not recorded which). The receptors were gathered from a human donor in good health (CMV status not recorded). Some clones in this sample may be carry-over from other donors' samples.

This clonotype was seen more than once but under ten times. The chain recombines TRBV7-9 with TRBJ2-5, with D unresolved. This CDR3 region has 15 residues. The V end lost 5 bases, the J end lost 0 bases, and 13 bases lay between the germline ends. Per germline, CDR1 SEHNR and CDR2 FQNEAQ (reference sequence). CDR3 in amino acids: CASSIFAGNQETQYF. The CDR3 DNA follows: TGTGCCAGCAGCATATTCGCCGGCAACCAAGAGACCCAGTACTTC. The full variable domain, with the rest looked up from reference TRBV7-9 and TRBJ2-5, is DTGVSQNPRHKITKRGQNVTFRCDPISEHNRLYWYRQTLGQGPEFLTYFQNEAQLEKSRLLSDRFSAERPKGSFSTLEIQRTEQGDSAMYLCASSIFAGNQETQYFGPGTRLLVL.

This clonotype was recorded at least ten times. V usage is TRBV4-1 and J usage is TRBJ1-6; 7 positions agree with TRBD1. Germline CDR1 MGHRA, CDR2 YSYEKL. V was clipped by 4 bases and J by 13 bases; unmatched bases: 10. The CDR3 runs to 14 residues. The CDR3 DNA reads TGCGCCAGCAGCCCAACCGGGACAGTCTTCCCCCTCCACTTT. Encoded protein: CASSPTGTVFPLHF.

Here the CDR3 reads CASSLPIPVGRDYEQYF. For the CDR3, the DNA is TGTGCCAGCAGTTTACCCATCCCCGTTGGCAGGGACTACGAGCAGTACTTC. The chain recombines TRBV28 with TRBJ2-7, with a possible D match to TRBD1 (5 bases). The CDR3 consists of 17 residues. V was shortened by 2 bases and J by 3 bases, with 20 bases between the two germline ends. Germline V CDR1 and CDR2: MDHEN, SYDVKM.

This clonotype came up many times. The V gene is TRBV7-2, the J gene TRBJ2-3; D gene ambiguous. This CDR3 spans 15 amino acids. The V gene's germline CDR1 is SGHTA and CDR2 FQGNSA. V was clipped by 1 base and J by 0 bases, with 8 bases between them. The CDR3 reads CASSLDNTSTDTQYF. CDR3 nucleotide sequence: TGTGCCAGCAGCTTAGATAACACCAGCACAGATACGCAGTATTTT.

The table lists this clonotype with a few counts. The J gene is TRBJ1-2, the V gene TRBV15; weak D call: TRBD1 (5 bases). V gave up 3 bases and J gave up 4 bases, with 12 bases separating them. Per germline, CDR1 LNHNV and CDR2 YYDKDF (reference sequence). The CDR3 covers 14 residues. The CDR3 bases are TGTGCCACCAGCAGTGGAGGGGCCAGCTATGGCTACACCTTC. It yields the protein CATSSGGASYGYTF.

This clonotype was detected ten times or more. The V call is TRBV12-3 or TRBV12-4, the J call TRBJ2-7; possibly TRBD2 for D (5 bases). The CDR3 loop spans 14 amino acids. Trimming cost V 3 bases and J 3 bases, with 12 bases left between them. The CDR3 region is CASSFKAALYEQYF. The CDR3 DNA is TGTGCCAGCAGTTTTAAAGCGGCCCTCTACGAGCAGTACTTC.

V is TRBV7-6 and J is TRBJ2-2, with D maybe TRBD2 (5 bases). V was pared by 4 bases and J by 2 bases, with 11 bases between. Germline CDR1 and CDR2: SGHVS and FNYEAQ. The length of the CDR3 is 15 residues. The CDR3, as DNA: TGTGCCAGCAGCTCCACTAGGTTTAACACCGGGGAGCTGTTTTTT. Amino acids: CASSSTRFNTGELFF.

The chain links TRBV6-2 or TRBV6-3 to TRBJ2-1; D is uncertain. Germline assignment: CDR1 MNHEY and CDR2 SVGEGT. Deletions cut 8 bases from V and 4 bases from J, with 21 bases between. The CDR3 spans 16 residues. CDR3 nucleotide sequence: TGTGCCAGCTGGCCCTCCGGCTCAGCTCCATACAATGAGCAGTTCTTC. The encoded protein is CASWPSGSAPYNEQFF.

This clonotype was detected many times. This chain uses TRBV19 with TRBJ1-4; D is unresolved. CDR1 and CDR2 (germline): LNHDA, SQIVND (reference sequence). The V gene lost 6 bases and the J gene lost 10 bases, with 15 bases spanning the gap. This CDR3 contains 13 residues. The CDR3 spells CASSHTPVGKLFF. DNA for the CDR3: TGTGCCAGTAGCCATACCCCCGTAGGAAAACTGTTTTTT.

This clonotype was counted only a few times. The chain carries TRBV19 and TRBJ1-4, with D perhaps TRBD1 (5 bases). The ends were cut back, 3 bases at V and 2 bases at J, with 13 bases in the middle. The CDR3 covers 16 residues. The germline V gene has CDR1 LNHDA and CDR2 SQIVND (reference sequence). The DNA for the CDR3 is TGTGCCAGTAGTATGGCCGGGGCTAGGACTAATGAAAAACTGTTTTTT. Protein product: CASSMAGARTNEKLFF.

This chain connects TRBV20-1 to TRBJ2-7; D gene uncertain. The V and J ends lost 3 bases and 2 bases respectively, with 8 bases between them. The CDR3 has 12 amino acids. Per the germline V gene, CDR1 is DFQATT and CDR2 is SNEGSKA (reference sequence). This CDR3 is CSARANPYEQYF. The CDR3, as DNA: TGCAGTGCTAGGGCTAATCCCTACGAGCAGTACTTC.

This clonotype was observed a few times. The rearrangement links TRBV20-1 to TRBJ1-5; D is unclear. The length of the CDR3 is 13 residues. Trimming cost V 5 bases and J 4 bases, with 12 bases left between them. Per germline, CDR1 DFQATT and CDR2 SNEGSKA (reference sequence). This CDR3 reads CSAWGTGNQPQHF. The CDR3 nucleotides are TGCAGTGCTTGGGGTACCGGGAATCAGCCCCAGCATTTT.

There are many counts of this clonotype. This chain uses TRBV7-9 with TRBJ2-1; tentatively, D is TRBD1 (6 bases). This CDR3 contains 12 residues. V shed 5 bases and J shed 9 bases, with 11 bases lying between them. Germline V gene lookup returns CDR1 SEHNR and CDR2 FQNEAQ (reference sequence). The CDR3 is CASSNRVGEQFF. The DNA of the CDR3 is TGTGCCAGCAGCAACAGGGTGGGTGAGCAGTTCTTC.

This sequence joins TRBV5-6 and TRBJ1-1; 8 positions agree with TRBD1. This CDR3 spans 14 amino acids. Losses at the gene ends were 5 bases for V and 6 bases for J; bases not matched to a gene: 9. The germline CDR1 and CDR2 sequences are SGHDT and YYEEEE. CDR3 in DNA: TGTGCCAGCAGACACCGACAGGGGTTACCTGAAGCTTTCTTT. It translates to CASRHRQGLPEAFF.